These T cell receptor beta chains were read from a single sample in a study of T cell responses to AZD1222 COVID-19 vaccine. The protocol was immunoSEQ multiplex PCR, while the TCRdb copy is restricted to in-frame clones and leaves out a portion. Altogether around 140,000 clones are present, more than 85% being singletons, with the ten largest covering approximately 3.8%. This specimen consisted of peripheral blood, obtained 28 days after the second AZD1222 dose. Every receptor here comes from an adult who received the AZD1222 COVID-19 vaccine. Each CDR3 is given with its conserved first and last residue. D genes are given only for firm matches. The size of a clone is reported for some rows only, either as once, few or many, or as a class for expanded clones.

CDR3aa: CASSLSNGRSEAFF; CDR3nt: TGTGCCAGCAGTTTATCGAACGGGAGATCTGAAGCTTTCTTT; d_gene: .; v_gene: TRBV28; j_gene: TRBJ1-1; abundance: .
CDR3aa: CASSYAPRYAINQPQHF; CDR3nt: TGTGCCAGCAGTTACGCCCCGAGGTACGCGATTAATCAGCCCCAGCATTTT; d_gene: .; v_gene: TRBV6-2/TRBV6-3; j_gene: TRBJ1-5; abundance: .
CDR3aa: CASSHWDASTNEKLFF; CDR3nt: TGTGCCAGCAGCCACTGGGACGCTTCAACTAATGAAAAACTGTTTTTT; d_gene: .; v_gene: TRBV11-2; j_gene: TRBJ1-4; abundance: .
CDR3aa: CASSVGRGWNSPLHF; CDR3nt: TGTGCCAGCAGCGTAGGTCGGGGGTGGAATTCACCCCTCCACTTT; d_gene: .; v_gene: TRBV9; j_gene: TRBJ1-6; abundance: .
CDR3aa: CASSAIAGSSYEQYF; CDR3nt: TGTGCCAGCAGTGCGATAGCGGGTAGCTCCTACGAGCAGTACTTC; d_gene: TRBD2; v_gene: TRBV6-4; j_gene: TRBJ2-7; abundance: .
CDR3aa: CASRRAAMNTEAFF; CDR3nt: TGTGCCAGCAGGAGGGCAGCAATGAACACTGAAGCTTTCTTT; d_gene: .; v_gene: TRBV5-5; j_gene: TRBJ1-1; abundance: .
CDR3aa: CASSFGYTGELFF; CDR3nt: TGCGCCAGCAGCTTTGGTTACACCGGGGAGCTGTTTTTT; d_gene: .; v_gene: TRBV5-1; j_gene: TRBJ2-2; abundance: .
CDR3aa: CASSSQHPGTQSTDTQYF; CDR3nt: TGTGCCAGCAGCTCCCAGCACCCCGGGACTCAAAGCACAGATACGCAGTATTTT; d_gene: .; v_gene: TRBV13; j_gene: TRBJ2-3; abundance: .
CDR3aa: CASSSFPGNTGELFF; CDR3nt: TGTGCCAGCAGCTCATTTCCGGGGAACACCGGGGAGCTGTTTTTT; d_gene: .; v_gene: TRBV16; j_gene: TRBJ2-2; abundance: .
CDR3aa: CASSIDETGGGEQNQPQHF; CDR3nt: TGTGCCAGTAGTATAGACGAGACAGGGGGCGGCGAACAGAATCAGCCCCAGCATTTT; d_gene: TRBD1; v_gene: TRBV19; j_gene: TRBJ1-5; abundance: few
CDR3aa: CASSLVNRGTDTQYF; CDR3nt: TGTGCCAGCAGCTTAGTCAACAGGGGAACAGATACGCAGTATTTT; d_gene: TRBD1; v_gene: TRBV7-9; j_gene: TRBJ2-3; abundance: once
CDR3aa: CASSDSEALAKNIQYF; CDR3nt: TGTGCCAGCAGTGATTCGGAGGCGCTAGCCAAAAACATTCAGTACTTC; d_gene: .; v_gene: TRBV2; j_gene: TRBJ2-4; abundance: .
CDR3aa: CASSYAGGVREPQHF; CDR3nt: TGTGCCAGCAGTTACGCCGGGGGGGTACGAGAGCCCCAGCATTTT; d_gene: .; v_gene: TRBV6-6; j_gene: TRBJ1-5; abundance: .
CDR3aa: CASSFPTPNSPLHF; CDR3nt: TGTGCCAGCAGTTTCCCCACTCCTAATTCACCCCTCCACTTT; d_gene: .; v_gene: TRBV28; j_gene: TRBJ1-6; abundance: .
CDR3aa: CASRILGLGAFF; CDR3nt: TGTGCCAGCAGAATTTTGGGTCTAGGAGCTTTCTTT; d_gene: .; v_gene: TRBV12-3/TRBV12-4; j_gene: TRBJ1-1; abundance: .
CDR3aa: CASSLGGVAYGYTF; CDR3nt: TGTGCCAGCAGTTTGGGGGGCGTTGCCTATGGCTACACCTTC; d_gene: .; v_gene: TRBV28; j_gene: TRBJ1-2; abundance: .
CDR3aa: CASSGDAYEQYF; CDR3nt: TGTGCCAGTAGTGGGGACGCCTACGAGCAGTACTTC; d_gene: .; v_gene: TRBV19; j_gene: TRBJ2-7; abundance: few
CDR3aa: CASSFSGRVYNEQFF; CDR3nt: TGTGCCAGCAGCTTTAGCGGGAGGGTCTACAATGAGCAGTTCTTC; d_gene: TRBD2; v_gene: TRBV5-8; j_gene: TRBJ2-1; abundance: .
CDR3aa: CASSPAGQGPSEPQHF; CDR3nt: TGCGCCAGCAGCCCGGCGGGACAGGGACCTTCGGAACCCCAGCATTTT; d_gene: TRBD1; v_gene: TRBV5-1; j_gene: TRBJ1-5; abundance: .
CDR3aa: CASTGGGRSSYEQYF; CDR3nt: TGTGCCAGCACTGGGGGCGGGAGGAGCTCCTACGAGCAGTACTTC; d_gene: TRBD2; v_gene: TRBV7-9; j_gene: TRBJ2-7; abundance: .
CDR3aa: CSVDGVDTQYF; CDR3nt: TGCAGCGTTGATGGGGTGGATACGCAGTATTTT; d_gene: .; v_gene: TRBV29-1; j_gene: TRBJ2-3; abundance: .
CDR3aa: CASSVPGNEQFF; CDR3nt: TGTGCCAGCAGTGTCCCGGGTAATGAGCAGTTCTTC; d_gene: .; v_gene: TRBV28; j_gene: TRBJ2-1; abundance: .
CDR3aa: CATSGPERGAQRVISNYGYTF; CDR3nt: TGTGCCACCTCAGGTCCGGAGCGCGGGGCACAAAGGGTTATATCGAACTATGGCTACACCTTC; d_gene: .; v_gene: TRBV15; j_gene: TRBJ1-2; abundance: .